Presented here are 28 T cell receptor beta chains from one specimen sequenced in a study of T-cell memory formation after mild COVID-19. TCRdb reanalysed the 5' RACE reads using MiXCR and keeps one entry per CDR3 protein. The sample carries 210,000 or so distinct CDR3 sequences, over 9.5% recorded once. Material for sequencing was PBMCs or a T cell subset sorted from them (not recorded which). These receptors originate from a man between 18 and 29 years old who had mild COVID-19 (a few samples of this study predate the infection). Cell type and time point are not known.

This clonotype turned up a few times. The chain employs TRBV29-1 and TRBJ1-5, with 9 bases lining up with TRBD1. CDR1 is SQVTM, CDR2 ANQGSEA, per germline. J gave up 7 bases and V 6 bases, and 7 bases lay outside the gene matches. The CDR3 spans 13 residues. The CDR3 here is CSVGTGFKQPQHF. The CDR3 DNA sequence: TGCAGCGTCGGGACAGGGTTCAAGCAGCCCCAGCATTTT. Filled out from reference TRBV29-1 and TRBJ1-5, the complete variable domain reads SAVISQKPSRDICQRGTSLTIQCQVDSQVTMMFWYRQQPGQSLTLIATANQGSEATYESGFVIDKFPISRPNLTFSTLTVSNMSPEDSSIYLCSVGTGFKQPQHFGDGTRLSIL.

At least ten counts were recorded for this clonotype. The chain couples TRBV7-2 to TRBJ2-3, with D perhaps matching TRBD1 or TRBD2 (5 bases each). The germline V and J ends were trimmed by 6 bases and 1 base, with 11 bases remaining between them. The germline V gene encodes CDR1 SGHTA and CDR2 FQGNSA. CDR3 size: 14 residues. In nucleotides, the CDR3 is TGTGCCAGCAGAAGGGACCGCCGCACAGATACGCAGTATTTT. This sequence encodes CASRRDRRTDTQYF.

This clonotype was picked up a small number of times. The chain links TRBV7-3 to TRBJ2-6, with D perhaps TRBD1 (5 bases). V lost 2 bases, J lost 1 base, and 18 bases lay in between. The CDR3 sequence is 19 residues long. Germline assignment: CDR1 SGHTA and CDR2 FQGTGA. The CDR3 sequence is CASSLESPGSMSGANVLTF. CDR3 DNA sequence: TGTGCCAGCAGCTTAGAGTCTCCAGGGTCCATGTCTGGGGCCAACGTCCTGACTTTC.

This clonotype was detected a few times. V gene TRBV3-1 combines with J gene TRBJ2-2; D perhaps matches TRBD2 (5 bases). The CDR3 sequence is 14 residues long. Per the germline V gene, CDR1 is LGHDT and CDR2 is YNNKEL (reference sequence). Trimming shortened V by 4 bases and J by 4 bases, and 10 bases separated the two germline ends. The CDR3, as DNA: TGTGCCAGCAGCCTTGCTGGGAGCACCGGGGAGCTGTTTTTT. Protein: CASSLAGSTGELFF.

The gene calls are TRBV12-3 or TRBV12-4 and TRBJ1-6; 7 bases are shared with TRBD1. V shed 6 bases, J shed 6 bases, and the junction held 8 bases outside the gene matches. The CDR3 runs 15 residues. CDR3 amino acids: CASSRQGDANSPLHF. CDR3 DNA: TGTGCCAGCAGCCGCCAGGGGGACGCTAATTCACCCCTCCACTTT.

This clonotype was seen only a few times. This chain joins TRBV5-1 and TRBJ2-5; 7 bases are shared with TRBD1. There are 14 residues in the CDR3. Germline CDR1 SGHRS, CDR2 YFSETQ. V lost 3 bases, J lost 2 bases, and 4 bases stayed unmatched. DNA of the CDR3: TGCGCCAGCAGCTCCGGGACAGAACAAGAGACCCAGTACTTC. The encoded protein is CASSSGTEQETQYF. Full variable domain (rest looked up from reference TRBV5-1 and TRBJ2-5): KAGVTQTPRYLIKTRGQQVTLSCSPISGHRSVSWYQQTPGQGLQFLFEYFSETQRNKGNFPGRFSGRQFSNSRSEMNVSTLELGDSALYLCASSSGTEQETQYFGPGTRLLVL.

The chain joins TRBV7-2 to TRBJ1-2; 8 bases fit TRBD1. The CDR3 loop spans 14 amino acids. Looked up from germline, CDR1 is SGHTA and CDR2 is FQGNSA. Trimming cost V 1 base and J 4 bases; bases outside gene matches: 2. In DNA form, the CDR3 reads TGTGCCAGCAGCTTAGATGACAGGGGCTATGGCTACACCTTC. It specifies CASSLDDRGYGYTF.

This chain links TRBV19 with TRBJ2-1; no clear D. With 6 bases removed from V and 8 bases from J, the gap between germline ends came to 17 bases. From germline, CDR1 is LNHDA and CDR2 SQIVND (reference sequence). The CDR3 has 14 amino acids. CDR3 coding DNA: TGTGCCAGTAGCCCCATCGAGGCTGGGGATGAGCAGTTCTTC. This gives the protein CASSPIEAGDEQFF.

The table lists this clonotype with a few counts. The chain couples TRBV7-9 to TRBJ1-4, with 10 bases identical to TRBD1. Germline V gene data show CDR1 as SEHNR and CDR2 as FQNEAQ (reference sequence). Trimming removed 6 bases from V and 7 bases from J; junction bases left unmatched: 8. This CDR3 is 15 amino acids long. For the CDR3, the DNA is TGTGCCAGCAGTTCCGACAGGGGGCAGGTTGAAAAACTGTTTTTT. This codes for CASSSDRGQVEKLFF.

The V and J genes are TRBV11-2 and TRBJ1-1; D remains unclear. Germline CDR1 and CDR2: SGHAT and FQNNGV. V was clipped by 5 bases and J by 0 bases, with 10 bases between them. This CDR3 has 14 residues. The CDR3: CASSPRTVNTEAFF. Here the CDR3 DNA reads TGTGCCAGCAGCCCCCGGACGGTGAACACTGAAGCTTTCTTT.

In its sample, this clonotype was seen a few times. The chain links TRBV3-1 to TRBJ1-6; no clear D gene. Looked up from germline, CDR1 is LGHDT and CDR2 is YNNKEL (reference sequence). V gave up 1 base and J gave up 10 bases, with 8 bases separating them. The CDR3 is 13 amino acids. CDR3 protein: CASSQADLSPLHF. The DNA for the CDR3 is TGTGCCAGCAGCCAAGCCGATTTGTCACCCCTCCACTTT.

CDR3 DNA: TGTGCCAGTAGTAAGGGGAAGTTTCAAGAGACCCAGTACTTC. Translated: CASSKGKFQETQYF. The chain employs TRBV12-3 or TRBV12-4 and TRBJ2-5; D perhaps matches TRBD1 (5 bases). The CDR3 extends over 14 amino acids. V lost 9 bases and J 2 bases, leaving 16 bases between the germline ends.

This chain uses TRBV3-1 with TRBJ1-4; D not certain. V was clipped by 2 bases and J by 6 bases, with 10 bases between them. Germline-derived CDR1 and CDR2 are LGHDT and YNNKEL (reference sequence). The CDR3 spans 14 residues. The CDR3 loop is CASSQSYRDEKLFF. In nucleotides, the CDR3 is TGTGCCAGCAGCCAATCCTACCGGGATGAAAAACTGTTTTTT.

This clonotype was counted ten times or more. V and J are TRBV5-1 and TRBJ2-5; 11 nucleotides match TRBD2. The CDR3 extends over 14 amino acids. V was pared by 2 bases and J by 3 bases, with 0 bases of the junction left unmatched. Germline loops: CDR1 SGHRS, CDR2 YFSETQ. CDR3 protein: CASSLLAGEETQYF. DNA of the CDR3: TGCGCCAGCAGCTTACTAGCGGGGGAAGAGACCCAGTACTTC.

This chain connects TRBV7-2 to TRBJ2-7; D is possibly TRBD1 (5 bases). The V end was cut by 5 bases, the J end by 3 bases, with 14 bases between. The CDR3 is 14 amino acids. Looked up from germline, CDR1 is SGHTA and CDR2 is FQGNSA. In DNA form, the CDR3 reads TGTGCCAGCAGCAAAGGGGCCACAGACTACGAGCAGTACTTC. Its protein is CASSKGATDYEQYF.

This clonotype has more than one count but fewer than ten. The CDR3: CASSLTRATGELFF. In DNA, the CDR3 is TGTGCCAGCAGTTTAACCAGGGCTACCGGGGAGCTGTTTTTT. V gene TRBV12-3 or TRBV12-4 combines with J gene TRBJ2-2, with a tentative D call TRBD1 (5 bases). This CDR3 spans 14 amino acids. Trimming took off 2 bases at V and 5 bases at J, with 9 bases between the two ends.

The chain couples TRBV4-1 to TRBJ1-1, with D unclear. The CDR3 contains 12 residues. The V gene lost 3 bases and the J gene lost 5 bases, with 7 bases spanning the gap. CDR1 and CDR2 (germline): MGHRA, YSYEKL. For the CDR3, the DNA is TGCGCCAGCAGCCAGTTACGGACTGAAGCTTTCTTT. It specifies CASSQLRTEAFF.

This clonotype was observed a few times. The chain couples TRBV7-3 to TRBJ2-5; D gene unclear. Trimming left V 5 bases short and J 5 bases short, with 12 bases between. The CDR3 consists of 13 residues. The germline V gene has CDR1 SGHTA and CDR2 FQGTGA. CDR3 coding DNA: TGTGCCAGCAGCCCCATAGACGGGGAGACCCAGTACTTC. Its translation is CASSPIDGETQYF.

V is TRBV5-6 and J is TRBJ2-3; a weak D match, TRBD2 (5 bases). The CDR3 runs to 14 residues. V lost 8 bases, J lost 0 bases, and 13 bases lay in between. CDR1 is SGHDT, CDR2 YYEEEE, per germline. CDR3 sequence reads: CASQDYSSTDTQYF. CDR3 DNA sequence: TGTGCCAGTCAAGACTACTCTAGCACAGATACGCAGTATTTT.

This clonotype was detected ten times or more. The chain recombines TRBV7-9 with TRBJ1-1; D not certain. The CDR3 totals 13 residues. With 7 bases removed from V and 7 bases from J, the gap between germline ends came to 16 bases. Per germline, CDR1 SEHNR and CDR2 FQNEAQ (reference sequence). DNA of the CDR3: TGTGCCAGCACCGTCGAGCGCCGAGGTGAAGCTTTCTTT. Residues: CASTVERRGEAFF.

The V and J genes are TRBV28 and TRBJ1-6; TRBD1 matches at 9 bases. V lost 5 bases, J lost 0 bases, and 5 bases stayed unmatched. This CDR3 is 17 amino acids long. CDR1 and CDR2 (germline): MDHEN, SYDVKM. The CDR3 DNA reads TGTGCCAGCAGTGACGGGACAGGGAGCTCCTATAATTCACCCCTCCACTTT. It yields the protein CASSDGTGSSYNSPLHF.

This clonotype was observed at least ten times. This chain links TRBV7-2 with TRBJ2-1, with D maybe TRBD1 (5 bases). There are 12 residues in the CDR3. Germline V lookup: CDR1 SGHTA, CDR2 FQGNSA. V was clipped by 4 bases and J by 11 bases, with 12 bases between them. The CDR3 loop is CASSSTVAKQFF. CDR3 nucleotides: TGTGCCAGCAGCTCGACAGTGGCAAAGCAGTTCTTC.

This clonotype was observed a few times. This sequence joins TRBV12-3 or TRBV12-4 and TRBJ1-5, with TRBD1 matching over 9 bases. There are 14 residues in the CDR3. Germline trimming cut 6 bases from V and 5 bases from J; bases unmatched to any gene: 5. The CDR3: CASSHRQGDQPQHF. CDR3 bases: TGTGCCAGCAGCCATAGACAGGGGGATCAGCCCCAGCATTTT.

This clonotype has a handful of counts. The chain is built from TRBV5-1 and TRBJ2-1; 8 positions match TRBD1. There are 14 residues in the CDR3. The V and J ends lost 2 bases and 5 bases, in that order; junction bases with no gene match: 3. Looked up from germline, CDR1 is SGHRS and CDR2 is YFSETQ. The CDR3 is CASSFMTGDNEQFF. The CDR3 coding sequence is TGCGCCAGCAGCTTTATGACAGGGGACAATGAGCAGTTCTTC.

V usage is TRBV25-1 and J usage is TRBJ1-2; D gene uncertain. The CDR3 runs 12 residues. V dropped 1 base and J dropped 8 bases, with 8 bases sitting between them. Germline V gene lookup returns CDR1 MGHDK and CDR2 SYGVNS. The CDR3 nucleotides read TGTGCCAGCAGTGAATTTTCCGGCGGCTACACCTTC. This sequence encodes CASSEFSGGYTF.

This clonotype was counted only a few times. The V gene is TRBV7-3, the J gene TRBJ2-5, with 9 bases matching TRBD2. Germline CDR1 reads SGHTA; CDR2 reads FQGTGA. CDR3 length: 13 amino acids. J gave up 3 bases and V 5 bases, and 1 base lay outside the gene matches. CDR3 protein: CASSAGGKETQYF. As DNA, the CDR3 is TGTGCCAGCAGCGCGGGGGGGAAAGAGACCCAGTACTTC.

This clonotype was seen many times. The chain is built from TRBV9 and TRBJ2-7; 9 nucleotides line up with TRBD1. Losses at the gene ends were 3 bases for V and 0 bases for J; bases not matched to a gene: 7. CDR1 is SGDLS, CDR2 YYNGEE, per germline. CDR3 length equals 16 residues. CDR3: CASSGPRDRVSYEQYV. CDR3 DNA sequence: TGTGCCAGCAGCGGGCCCCGGGACAGGGTCTCCTACGAGCAGTACGTC.

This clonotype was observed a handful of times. DNA for the CDR3: TGTGCCAGCAGTTACTCCTCCGGGACGGCCAGCTCTGGAAACACCATATATTTT. Translation gives CASSYSSGTASSGNTIYF. J is TRBJ1-3 and V is TRBV6-6; maybe TRBD1 (5 bases). The V end was cut by 0 bases, the J end by 0 bases, with 15 bases between. The CDR3 contains 18 residues. Germline V CDR1 and CDR2: MNHNY, SVGAGI (reference sequence).